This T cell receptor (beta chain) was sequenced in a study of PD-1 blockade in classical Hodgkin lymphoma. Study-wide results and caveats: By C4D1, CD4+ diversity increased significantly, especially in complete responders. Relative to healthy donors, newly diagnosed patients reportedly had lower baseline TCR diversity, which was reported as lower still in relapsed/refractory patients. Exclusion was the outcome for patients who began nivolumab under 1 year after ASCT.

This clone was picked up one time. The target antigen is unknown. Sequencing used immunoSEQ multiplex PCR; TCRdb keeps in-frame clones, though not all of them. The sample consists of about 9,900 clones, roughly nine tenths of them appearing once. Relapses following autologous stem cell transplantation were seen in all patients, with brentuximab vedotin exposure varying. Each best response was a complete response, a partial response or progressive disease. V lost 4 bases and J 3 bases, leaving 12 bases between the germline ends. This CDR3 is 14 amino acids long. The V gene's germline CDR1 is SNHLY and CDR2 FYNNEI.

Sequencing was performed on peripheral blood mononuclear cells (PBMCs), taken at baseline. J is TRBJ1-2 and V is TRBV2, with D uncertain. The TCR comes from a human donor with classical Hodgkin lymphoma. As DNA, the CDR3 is TGTGCCAGCAGTGTAGGAGGAAGAGACTATGGCTACACCTTC. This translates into CASSVGGRDYGYTF.